One and the same sample provided the 15 T cell receptor beta chains below, sequenced in a study of cytomegalovirus exposure and HLA in healthy donors. The PCR contained 60 Vbeta and 13 Jbeta primers. Data came from immunoSEQ multiplex PCR; TCRdb stores just in-frame clones and leaves some out. The sample includes roughly 80,000 clones, 67% seen only once; the top ten take around 7%. The source material was PBMCs. These receptors came from a woman aged 45-59 years in good health and CMV-seropositive.

The rearrangement uses TRBV4-2 and TRBJ2-7; 10 nucleotides match TRBD2. With V trimmed by 4 bases and J by 2 bases, 8 bases remained unmatched. Germline lookup yields CDR1 LGHNA and CDR2 YNFKEQ. This CDR3 has 16 amino acids. The CDR3: CASSRTIAGGPYEQYF. CDR3 sequence (DNA): TGTGCCAGCAGCCGAACAATAGCGGGGGGACCCTACGAGCAGTACTTC.

V and J are TRBV19 and TRBJ2-1; 11 nucleotides match TRBD2. Germline lookup yields CDR1 LNHDA and CDR2 SQIVND (reference sequence). CDR3 size: 16 residues. V lost 5 bases to trimming and J lost 3 bases; unmatched junction nucleotides: 6. The CDR3: CASSPRSGGGYNEQFF. The DNA of the CDR3 is TGTGCCAGTAGTCCTCGTAGCGGGGGGGGCTACAATGAGCAGTTCTTC.

The chain couples TRBV5-8 to TRBJ2-3; 8 nucleotides match TRBD2. The CDR3 is 18 residues long. Per germline, CDR1 SGHTS and CDR2 YDEGEE. The trim removed 2 bases at V and 0 bases at J, leaving 11 bases unmatched. CDR3 protein: CASSFLAGTLSSTDTQYF. DNA for the CDR3: TGTGCCAGCAGCTTTTTAGCGGGGACCTTATCTAGCACAGATACGCAGTATTTT.

There are a few counts of this clone. The gene calls are TRBV5-1 and TRBJ2-1; 9 bases match TRBD1. V lost 5 bases and J lost 5; bases outside the gene matches: 14. This CDR3 has 17 residues. Per germline, CDR1 SGHRS and CDR2 YFSETQ. CDR3 DNA: TGCGCCAGCAGTTTCTCGCTCCGGGACAGGGTAGACAATGAGCAGTTCTTC. The encoded protein is CASSFSLRDRVDNEQFF.

The sample holds a few counts of this clone. The rearrangement links TRBV11-3 to TRBJ2-1; D might be TRBD1 (5 bases). V was cut by 5 bases and J by 6 bases, with 8 bases left in between. The CDR3 is 12 residues long. Germline V gene sequence: CDR1 SGHNT, CDR2 YENEEA. CDR3 DNA sequence: TGTGCCAGCAGCCTCACAGGCAATGAGCAGTTCTTC. This sequence encodes CASSLTGNEQFF. The variable domain in full, with the rest retrieved from reference TRBV11-3 and TRBJ2-1, is EAGVVQSPRYKIIEKKQPVAFWCNPISGHNTLYWYLQNLGQGPELLIRYENEEAVDDSQLPKDRFSAERLKGVDSTLKIQPAELGDSAVYLCASSLTGNEQFFGPGTRLTVL.

This clone was counted a few times. This sequence joins TRBV6-1 and TRBJ2-7, with 7 bases that match TRBD2. V shed 6 bases, J shed 8 bases, and the junction held 10 bases outside the gene matches. The CDR3 length is 13 residues. Germline values: CDR1 MNHNS, CDR2 SASEGT. CDR3 region: CASSRDSGGKQYV. CDR3 coding DNA: TGTGCCAGCAGCAGGGACTCCGGGGGGAAGCAGTACGTC.

The genes are TRBV20-1 and TRBJ2-7, with a possible D match to TRBD1 (5 bases). CDR1 DFQATT and CDR2 SNEGSKA come from the germline V gene (reference sequence). V lost 2 bases and J 6 bases, leaving 8 bases between the germline ends. The CDR3 loop spans 11 amino acids. The CDR3, as DNA: TGCAGTGCTAGAAGGGGATCCGAGCAGTACTTC. This codes for CSARRGSEQYF.

This clone was detected only a few times. The chain recombines TRBV7-9 with TRBJ1-2; D is uncertain. The length of the CDR3 is 12 residues. V was cut by 1 base and J by 6 bases, with 6 bases left in between. CDR1 and CDR2 (germline): SEHNR, FQNEAQ (reference sequence). The CDR3 coding sequence is TGTGCCAGCAGCTTAGTCGGAGATGGCTACACCTTC. Its translation is CASSLVGDGYTF.

CDR3 coding DNA: TGTGCCAGCAGACAGGGAACTGGAAACACCATATATTTT. As protein: CASRQGTGNTIYF. This chain joins TRBV11-2 and TRBJ1-3, with TRBD1 as a possible D gene (6 bases). The germline V and J ends were trimmed by 6 bases and 2 bases, with 8 bases remaining between them. The CDR3 contains 13 residues. Per the germline V gene, CDR1 is SGHAT and CDR2 is FQNNGV.

Concerning this clone: The junction does not match germline at one end; this may be a read error. V usage is TRBV7-9 and J usage is TRBJ1-3, with TRBD1 matching 7 bases. CDR1 and CDR2 from the germline V gene are SEHNR and FQNEAQ (reference sequence). The CDR3 runs to 16 residues. The CDR3 DNA follows: TGTTCCAGCAGCTTAGGGGGCCCTAGCTCTGGAAACACCATATATTTT. Translation gives CSSSLGGPSSGNTIYF.

The chain links TRBV10-1 to TRBJ1-1; tentative D call: TRBD1 (5 bases). The length of the CDR3 is 15 residues. Germline V CDR1 and CDR2: WNHNN, SYGVQD (reference sequence). Trimming cost V 6 bases and J 7 bases, with 21 bases left between them. The CDR3 loop reads CASSPLPGGGIEAFF. In nucleotides, the CDR3 is TGCGCCAGCAGCCCCCTCCCCGGGGGAGGAATTGAAGCTTTCTTT.

This clone was seen only a few times. J is TRBJ2-2 and V is TRBV27; no definite D call. V was clipped by 3 bases and J by 5 bases, with 4 bases between them. CDR1 and CDR2 (germline): MNHEY, SMNVEV (reference sequence). The CDR3 covers 12 residues. CDR3 DNA: TGTGCCAGCAGTTTCCGTACCGGGGAGCTGTTTTTT. Its translation is CASSFRTGELFF.

This chain links TRBV27 with TRBJ1-1, with D unclear. Deletions cut 5 bases from V and 0 bases from J, with 7 bases between. This CDR3 is 13 amino acids long. From germline, CDR1 is MNHEY and CDR2 SMNVEV (reference sequence). The CDR3 protein is CASSLYLNTEAFF. CDR3 sequence (DNA): TGTGCCAGCAGTCTCTACCTGAACACTGAAGCTTTCTTT.

The chain uses TRBV10-3 and TRBJ1-2, with D uncertain. CDR3 length: 10 amino acids. Per germline, CDR1 ENHRY and CDR2 SYGVKD. Trimming pared 6 bases from V and 6 bases from J, leaving 5 bases between. The CDR3 loop reads CAIRADGYTF. Here the CDR3 DNA reads TGTGCCATCAGGGCGGATGGCTACACCTTC.

The rearrangement uses TRBV12-5 and TRBJ1-2; D is unclear. The germline V gene has CDR1 LGHNT and CDR2 FRNRAP. This CDR3 region has 16 residues. Trimming cost V 1 base and J 7 bases, with 19 bases left between them. This chain's CDR3 is CASGLGSMRAPIGYTF. CDR3 coding DNA: TGTGCTAGTGGTTTGGGGTCGATGCGCGCGCCAATTGGCTACACCTTC.